This paragraph covers one T cell receptor (beta chain) sequence. The data stem from a study of blood T cell repertoires in COVID-19. Background on the study: Donors in the United States, Italy and Spain gave samples during acute or convalescent COVID-19. PBMCs, B-cell-depleted T cells, or T cells were the source of the cDNA or gDNA that made up the material.

Method: immunoSEQ multiplex PCR; TCRdb's copy keeps in-frame clones and lacks some. Altogether some 320,000 clones are present, about 88% being singletons, with the ten largest covering around 2.5%. Study members were between roughly 18 and 90 years old and lived in approximately 25 US regions. The study assigned cohorts using participant-reported clinical history. The CDR3 loop spans 13 amino acids. Germline CDR1 MNHEY, CDR2 SVGAGI. V was trimmed by 8 bases and J by 0 bases, leaving 8 bases between them. The sample was PBMCs or T cells enriched from blood (not recorded which). The TCR sequence derives from a man aged 60-69 years who had recovered from COVID-19. This chain links TRBV6-5 with TRBJ1-5, with a possible D match to TRBD1 (5 bases). CDR3 bases: TGTGCCAGCCGTCAGGGTAGCAATCAGCCCCAGCATTTT. Protein product: CASRQGSNQPQHF.